Following are 22 T cell receptor beta chains from one sample sequenced in a study of shared clonotypes between healthy human individuals (dated by TCRdb to about 2020). The library was produced with the immunoSEQ multiplex PCR assay. Drawn from immuneACCESS, this table holds only the in-frame rearrangements with V and J called that TCRdb kept. Clones are partly lost; checked studies trace under half to an unresolved V gene and leave the rest unexplained. A total of approximately 1.5 million clones appear in this sample, 98% to 99% of them only once. Of the sample, 0.36% falls within the top ten clones. The sequencing sample was made of naive CD4+ T cells sorted from blood. According to the study, the label for this sample's cell subset or site signals: CD45RA+ positively selected. The source of these receptors is a man aged 30 to 45 in good health.

V is TRBV18 and J is TRBJ2-1; tentatively, D is TRBD1 (6 bases). The CDR3 is 15 residues long. V was cut by 8 bases and J by 5 bases, with 19 bases left in between. The germline V gene has CDR1 KGHSH and CDR2 LQKENI. The CDR3 DNA is TGTGCCAGCCCCCTCGGGCAGGGGCCGGACAATGAGCAGTTCTTC. Protein sequence: CASPLGQGPDNEQFF. The whole variable domain, filled in from reference TRBV18 and TRBJ2-1, reads NAGVMQNPRHLVRRRGQEARLRCSPMKGHSHVYWYRQLPEEGLKFMVYLQKENIIDESGMPKERFSAEFPKEGPSILRIQQVVRGDSAAYFCASPLGQGPDNEQFFGPGTRLTVL.

The V gene is TRBV29-1, the J gene TRBJ2-5; weak D call: TRBD1 (7 bases). CDR1 and CDR2 (germline): SQVTM, ANQGSEA. The CDR3 is 12 amino acids. V gave up 3 bases and J gave up 5 bases, with 10 bases separating them. The CDR3 here is CSVEEGAETQYF. CDR3 in DNA: TGCAGCGTTGAGGAGGGGGCGGAGACCCAGTACTTC.

DNA of the CDR3: TGTGCCAGCAGTGTCACTAGTGGGTATGGCAATGAGCAGTTCTTC. It is translated as CASSVTSGYGNEQFF. The chain links TRBV25-1 to TRBJ2-1, with a possible D match to TRBD2 (5 bases). The CDR3 totals 15 residues. Trimming cost V 4 bases and J 6 bases, with 16 bases left between them. From germline, CDR1 is MGHDK and CDR2 SYGVNS.

The rearrangement joins TRBV9 to TRBJ2-1, with D unclear. The CDR3 length is 13 residues. V dropped 4 bases and J dropped 10 bases, with 15 bases sitting between them. The V gene's germline CDR1 is SGDLS and CDR2 YYNGEE. CDR3 sequence: CASSPQTSSEQFF. CDR3 DNA sequence: TGTGCCAGCAGCCCCCAGACTTCTTCAGAGCAGTTCTTC.

The J gene is TRBJ1-3, the V gene TRBV7-3; a weak D match, TRBD1 (5 bases). Trimming took 2 bases from V and 0 from J, leaving 8 bases between them. Germline V gene sequence: CDR1 SGHTA, CDR2 FQGTGA. CDR3 size: 15 residues. The CDR3 sequence: CASSLDDSSGNTIYF. CDR3 bases: TGTGCCAGCAGCTTAGACGACAGCTCTGGAAACACCATATATTTT.

The J gene is TRBJ2-7, the V gene TRBV19, with a weak D call TRBD1 (5 bases). There are 15 residues in the CDR3. Germline V CDR1 and CDR2: LNHDA, SQIVND (reference sequence). Trimming cost V 4 bases and J 0 bases, with 13 bases left between them. CDR3 in amino acids: CASSKTALFSYEQYF. CDR3 coding DNA: TGTGCCAGTAGTAAGACAGCCCTGTTCTCCTACGAGCAGTACTTC. The full variable domain, its missing parts supplied by reference TRBV19 and TRBJ2-7, is DGGITQSPKYLFRKEGQNVTLSCEQNLNHDAMYWYRQDPGQGLRLIYYSQIVNDFQKGDIAEGYSVSREKKESFPLTVTSAQKNPTAFYLCASSKTALFSYEQYFGPGTRLTVT.

The chain combines TRBV7-9 with TRBJ2-2; the D is unclear. Germline loops: CDR1 SEHNR, CDR2 FQNEAQ (reference sequence). CDR3 length: 19 amino acids. Between the trimmed V and J ends, which lost 5 bases and 2 bases, there was a span of 24 bases. The CDR3 DNA reads as TGTGCCAGCAGCCCCGGGTGGGCAACAATCCATCGTAACACCGGGGAGCTGTTTTTT. Translation: CASSPGWATIHRNTGELFF.

The chain uses TRBV5-1 and TRBJ2-3; 7 bases are a match to TRBD1. The V and J ends lost 6 bases and 2 bases, in that order; junction bases with no gene match: 3. This CDR3 contains 13 residues. CDR1 SGHRS and CDR2 YFSETQ come from the germline V gene. CDR3 sequence: CASMTGTTDTQYF. The CDR3 nucleotides read TGCGCCAGCATGACAGGGACCACAGATACGCAGTATTTT.

The CDR3 nucleotides are TGTGCCAGCAGCCTGGGACTAGCACCGAACAATGAGCAGTTCTTC. Encoded protein: CASSLGLAPNNEQFF. The chain joins TRBV5-4 to TRBJ2-1; 9 bases map to TRBD2. Germline assignment: CDR1 SGHNT and CDR2 YYREEE (reference sequence). The CDR3 contains 15 residues. Trimming took 4 bases from V and 5 from J; bases not matched to a gene: 7.

This clone showed up just once. The CDR3 protein is CSVTITYEQYF. CDR3 nucleotides: TGCAGCGTTACTATTACCTACGAGCAGTACTTC. The chain carries TRBV29-1 and TRBJ2-7; D remains unclear. The CDR3 length is 11 residues. V was clipped by 5 bases and J by 2 bases, with 7 bases between them. The V gene's germline CDR1 is SQVTM and CDR2 ANQGSEA.

This rearrangement joins TRBV6-1 to TRBJ1-1; TRBD1 aligns across 7 bases. V lost 4 bases, J lost 11 bases, and 7 bases stayed unmatched. In germline, CDR1 is MNHNS, CDR2 SASEGT. This CDR3 has 12 residues. The DNA for the CDR3 is TGTGCCAGCAGTGGACAGGGAATAAAGGCTTTCTTT. Translation gives CASSGQGIKAFF.

The V call is TRBV27, the J call TRBJ2-7, with TRBD2 matching 12 bases. Losses at the gene ends were 8 bases for V and 3 bases for J; bases not matched to a gene: 2. This CDR3 has 13 amino acids. Per germline, CDR1 MNHEY and CDR2 SMNVEV (reference sequence). The CDR3 coding sequence is TGTGCCAGCGGACTAGCGGGACTCTACGAGCAGTACTTC. It is translated as CASGLAGLYEQYF.

This rearrangement joins TRBV28 to TRBJ2-4; D might be TRBD2 (5 bases). This CDR3 region has 13 residues. V lost 3 bases and J 6 bases, leaving 9 bases between the germline ends. Germline loops: CDR1 MDHEN, CDR2 SYDVKM. CDR3 coding DNA: TGTGCCAGCAGTTTGGCGGACTTAAACATTCAGTACTTC. The encoded protein is CASSLADLNIQYF.

Comment on this clone: The sample carries other DNA sequences with the same CDR3. This rearrangement joins TRBV4-3 to TRBJ1-2, with D hard to call. This CDR3 is 14 amino acids long. Trimming cost V 0 bases and J 1 base, with 6 bases left between them. Germline CDR1 and CDR2: LGHNA and YSLEER. The CDR3 DNA reads as TGCGCCAGCAGCCAAGAACGGGGTAACTATGGCTACACCTTC. This gives the protein CASSQERGNYGYTF.

The rearrangement uses TRBV15 and TRBJ1-4; 7 bases are a match to TRBD1. The germline V gene has CDR1 LNHNV and CDR2 YYDKDF (reference sequence). This CDR3 region has 16 residues. Trimming at V came to 0 bases and at J to 5 bases, leaving 6 bases not matched to a gene. The CDR3, as DNA: TGTGCCACCAGCAGAGACCGACAGGGTCCAAATGAAAAACTGTTTTTT. Translated: CATSRDRQGPNEKLFF.

This chain connects TRBV6-5 to TRBJ2-5; D not certain. CDR1 is MNHEY, CDR2 SVGAGI, per germline. V dropped 6 bases and J dropped 0 bases, with 5 bases sitting between them. The CDR3 extends over 12 amino acids. For the CDR3, the DNA is TGTGCCAGCAGGGCGGACCAAGAGACCCAGTACTTC. Translating gives CASRADQETQYF.

This chain connects TRBV10-3 to TRBJ2-1; 8 bases agree with TRBD1. The trim removed 10 bases at V and 5 bases at J, leaving 10 bases unmatched. This CDR3 is built from 14 residues. CDR1 and CDR2 (germline): ENHRY, SYGVKD. The CDR3 bases are TGTGCCACGCTCCGGGACAGGCTACACAATGAGCAGTTCTTC. Encoded protein: CATLRDRLHNEQFF.

The chain couples TRBV5-1 to TRBJ1-2, with 10 bases aligning to TRBD1. Germline values: CDR1 SGHRS, CDR2 YFSETQ. The CDR3 is 15 amino acids. Germline trimming cut 4 bases from V and 5 bases from J; bases unmatched to any gene: 8. CDR3 protein: CASSHRDRGEYGYTF. CDR3 DNA: TGCGCCAGCAGCCACCGGGACAGGGGAGAGTATGGCTACACCTTC.

This chain's CDR3 is CASSMDKRNTIYF. The DNA for the CDR3 is TGTGCCAGTAGTATGGACAAGCGGAACACCATATATTTT. V is TRBV19 and J is TRBJ1-3; a weak D match, TRBD1 (5 bases). CDR1 is LNHDA, CDR2 SQIVND, per germline (reference sequence). Trimming took 3 bases from V and 7 from J, leaving 10 bases between them. There are 13 residues in the CDR3.

This clone was counted once. The chain is built from TRBV18 and TRBJ2-1; TRBD2 aligns across 11 bases. The CDR3 consists of 16 residues. V lost 8 bases and J lost 6; bases outside the gene matches: 12. Looked up from germline, CDR1 is KGHSH and CDR2 is LQKENI. In DNA form, the CDR3 reads TGTGCCAGCACGAGCCTAGCGGGGGGCTCGGGCAATGAGCAGTTCTTC. Amino acids: CASTSLAGGSGNEQFF.

The chain recombines TRBV7-2 with TRBJ2-1; 11 bases line up with TRBD1. CDR1 is SGHTA and CDR2 is FQGNSA in the germline V gene. CDR3 length: 15 amino acids. Trimming removed 3 bases from V and 8 bases from J; junction bases left unmatched: 6. The CDR3 nucleotides are TGTGCCAGCAGCTTTGTTGGGACAGGGGGACATGAGCAGTTCTTC. This translates into CASSFVGTGGHEQFF.

This chain connects TRBV10-3 to TRBJ2-3; TRBD2 is a possible D gene (5 bases). Germline CDR1 is ENHRY and CDR2 is SYGVKD. With 4 bases removed from V and 3 bases from J, the gap between germline ends came to 11 bases. The CDR3 consists of 14 residues. CDR3 DNA: TGTGCCATCAGTGTAGCGTTTAGAACAGATACGCAGTATTTT. It specifies CAISVAFRTDTQYF.